The entry below describes one TCR beta chain. This clone has a single count. No cognate antigen has been identified for it. Within one base of it there is no much larger clone, and no base qualities were kept. No immune events, such as infections, were documented for the healthy donors during the collection period. Blood repertoires from healthy donors were used as a training cohort for calibrating time-dependent variance in a beta-binomial model of differential abundance of T-cell clones. The training cohort included approximately 10 healthy donors, of whom 3 were female and 7 were male. Donor ages ranged from 29 to 64 years, with an average of about 40 years. Whole blood, obtained from a commercial supplier, was collected from each healthy donor at three time points spaced roughly 14 days apart. For immunosequencing, genomic DNA was extracted from whole blood that had not been sorted. These data originate in a study of identifying expanded T cells in peripheral blood (dated by TCRdb to the late 2010s). Regarding the research as a whole: Four technical replicates, made by sequencing separate aliquots from the same pool of genomic DNA, were compared pairwise.

The CDR3 runs 16 amino acids, cysteine and phenylalanine included. CDR3 DNA is the only sequence kept; it has 48 bases, read in frame from the first base. Trimming takes 1 base from V and 5 bases from J, and the germline ends sit 15 bases apart. The CDR1 and CDR2 encoded by the germline V gene are SGHVS and FQNEAQ. The immunoSEQ Assay, which uses bias-controlled multiplex PCR amplification of genomic DNA, was used to profile TCRbeta CDR3 regions. The original pipeline was this. To quantify the absolute abundance of each unique TCRbeta CDR3 region, the sequences were collapsed and filtered. Differential abundance was tested with two models: a binomial (Fisher-equivalent) model and a beta-binomial model that adds time-dependent variance fitted from healthy donors. Any clone with fewer than 5 combined templates was excluded, and a clone was called differentially abundant if its Benjamini-Hochberg FDR was below 0.01. Beta-binomial variance was modeled as a function of total template count across the two samples using the form v = (b*log(k)+a)^2. Held by TCRdb, this immuneACCESS table contains in-frame sequences only and omits some clones. Under half of the omission traces to an unresolved V gene where checked; the cause of the rest is unknown. V, J and clone size derive from that table, while D and trimming were established from the DNA sequence. This sample is represented by about 90,000 clones; nearly 90% of them were singletons. The ten largest make up less than 6% of the sample.

What the research found in general, with its limitations: It was expected by the authors that biological variance in healthy repertoires might increase further over much longer intervals, such as months to years. In all healthy donors, the variance in clone template counts between samples taken roughly two weeks apart rose significantly as total template count increased. Both the number of clones called differentially abundant and the false-positive rate were significantly reduced by the beta-binomial model across all healthy-donor time intervals. The binomial model flagged 0.9 to 1.5 differentially abundant clones between technical replicates, compared with approximately 16 over roughly 2 weeks and approximately 18 over four weeks.

This receptor was taken from a person between 18 and 75 years old in good health. Sequencing input: blood. The rearrangement combines TRBV7-8 with TRBJ1-5; a weak D assignment points to TRBD1 (6 bases agree). The nucleotide sequence is TGTGCCAGCAGCTTAGGGGCAGGGGTGGTCCATCAGCCCCAGCATTTT. Its protein product is CASSLGAGVVHQPQHF.